The 14 T cell receptor beta chains listed next were all sequenced from one sample in a study of a mutant IDH1 vaccine in newly diagnosed glioma. The antigens these receptors bind are not known. Sequencing was performed with immunoSEQ multiplex PCR; in TCRdb, only in-frame clones are kept and a portion is missing. The sample contains over 65,000 clones, 84% of which appear only once. Time point noted: week 35, safety follow-up. Mutant IDH1 20-mer peptide, at 300 ug, made up each vaccine dose, with topical imiquimod. The sequencing here drew on PBMCs, taken from a glioma patient whose treatment included an IDH1 peptide vaccine. These receptors were collected from a man aged 18 to 30 with glioma.

This rearrangement joins TRBV9 to TRBJ1-1; D possibly corresponds to TRBD1 (5 bases). Trimming removed 0 bases at V and 4 bases at J, with 10 bases between. CDR3 length: 14 residues. CDR1 and CDR2 (germline): SGDLS, YYNGEE. CDR3 nucleotides: TGTGCCAGCAGCGTAGGCAGGGTGAGCACTGAAGCTTTCTTT. This translates into CASSVGRVSTEAFF. The full variable domain, its missing parts supplied by reference TRBV9 and TRBJ1-1, is DSGVTQTPKHLITATGQRVTLRCSPRSGDLSVYWYQQSLDQGLQFLIQYYNGEERAKGNILERFSAQQFPDLHSELNLSSLELGDSALYFCASSVGRVSTEAFFGQGTRLTVV.

This clone was detected once. This chain joins TRBV5-6 and TRBJ1-2; the match to TRBD1 covers 12 bases. V lost 0 bases to trimming and J lost 4 bases; unmatched junction nucleotides: 4. CDR3 length: 16 amino acids. Looked up from germline, CDR1 is SGHDT and CDR2 is YYEEEE. The CDR3 DNA reads TGTGCCAGCAGCTTGGGTCCGGGACAGGGGGCCTATGGCTACACCTTC. It encodes CASSLGPGQGAYGYTF.

This rearrangement joins TRBV9 to TRBJ2-2; TRBD1 or TRBD2 may be the D gene (6 bases each). The CDR3 runs 14 residues. The ends were cut back, 9 bases at V and 5 bases at J, with 17 bases in the middle. The V gene's germline CDR1 is SGDLS and CDR2 YYNGEE. Here the CDR3 reads CATGGGPRTGELFF. CDR3 nucleotide sequence: TGTGCCACCGGAGGGGGGCCGAGGACCGGGGAGCTGTTTTTT.

The chain recombines TRBV6-6 with TRBJ1-5, with 7 nucleotides matching TRBD1. This CDR3 region has 15 residues. V dropped 5 bases and J dropped 0; count of bases not matched to a gene: 4. The germline CDR1 and CDR2 sequences are MNHNY and SVGAGI (reference sequence). The DNA of the CDR3 is TGTGCCAGCAGTCGGACAGGCGCTAGCAATCAGCCCCAGCATTTT. This sequence encodes CASSRTGASNQPQHF.

The V gene is TRBV10-3, the J gene TRBJ2-7; maybe TRBD2 (6 bases). Trimming took 8 bases from V and 2 from J, leaving 7 bases between them. The CDR3 has 11 amino acids. CDR1 ENHRY and CDR2 SYGVKD come from the germline V gene. The CDR3 bases are TGTGCCATCGGAGGGGCCTACGAGCAGTACTTC. Residues: CAIGGAYEQYF.

This sequence joins TRBV14 and TRBJ2-7; 7 bases fit TRBD1. In germline, CDR1 is SGHDN, CDR2 FVKESK. This CDR3 region has 15 residues. Trimming cost V 5 bases and J 2 bases; bases outside gene matches: 9. The CDR3: CASSFTGVSTYEQYF. The CDR3 coding sequence is TGTGCCAGCAGCTTCACAGGGGTTTCCACCTACGAGCAGTACTTC.

This clone showed up just a few times. The rearrangement joins TRBV2 to TRBJ1-2; the D is unclear. The CDR3 loop spans 13 amino acids. The germline V and J ends were trimmed by 2 bases and 5 bases, with 9 bases remaining between them. Germline V gene data show CDR1 as SNHLY and CDR2 as FYNNEI. DNA of the CDR3: TGTGCCAGCAGTGAAATGGGGTCTTATGGCTACACCTTC. Its protein is CASSEMGSYGYTF.

This chain uses TRBV9 with TRBJ2-1, with TRBD2 matching over 11 bases. After removal of 2 bases from V and 3 bases from J, the junction contained 10 bases not matched to a gene. This CDR3 spans 18 amino acids. Germline-derived CDR1 and CDR2 are SGDLS and YYNGEE. CDR3 nucleotides: TGTGCCAGCAGCGTGGGACTAGCGGTTGTAGAGAACTACAATGAGCAGTTCTTC. It translates to CASSVGLAVVENYNEQFF.

This clone was seen only a few times. The chain recombines TRBV6-6 with TRBJ1-1; D unclear. Between the trimmed V and J ends, which lost 2 bases and 1 base, there was a span of 5 bases. The CDR3 sequence is 13 residues long. Germline loops: CDR1 MNHNY, CDR2 SVGAGI (reference sequence). CDR3 nucleotide sequence: TGTGCCAGCAGTTACCCAGAGAACACTGAAGCTTTCTTT. Protein sequence: CASSYPENTEAFF.

The chain links TRBV27 to TRBJ1-5, with TRBD1 matching over 8 bases. Germline assignment: CDR1 MNHEY and CDR2 SMNVEV (reference sequence). The CDR3 is 14 residues long. V dropped 5 bases and J dropped 3; count of bases not matched to a gene: 3. The CDR3 DNA sequence: TGTGCCAGCAGTCGGACAGGGATCAATCAGCCCCAGCATTTT. It codes for CASSRTGINQPQHF.

As DNA, the CDR3 is TGCGCCAGCAGCTTGTATAGGGGCAGTAAAAATGAGCAGTTCTTC. Its translation is CASSLYRGSKNEQFF. J is TRBJ2-1 and V is TRBV5-1; tentative D call: TRBD1 (5 bases). CDR3 size: 15 residues. V was pared by 1 base and J by 7 bases, with 15 bases between. Germline V lookup: CDR1 SGHRS, CDR2 YFSETQ.

The chain is built from TRBV5-1 and TRBJ2-3, with TRBD2 matching over 11 bases. The CDR3 contains 16 residues. Germline values: CDR1 SGHRS, CDR2 YFSETQ. V lost 0 bases and J lost 1; bases outside the gene matches: 1. As DNA, the CDR3 is TGCGCCAGCAGCTTGGTTAGCGGGAGGGGCACAGATACGCAGTATTTT. It specifies CASSLVSGRGTDTQYF.

V gene TRBV6-6 combines with J gene TRBJ1-5, with 9 bases matching TRBD1. Germline CDR1 is MNHNY and CDR2 is SVGAGI (reference sequence). The CDR3 length is 15 residues. Unmatched junction bases numbered 4, after V lost 2 bases and J lost 5 bases. The DNA of the CDR3 is TGTGCCAGCAGTTACCCGGACAGGGGTGATCAGCCCCAGCATTTT. Amino acids: CASSYPDRGDQPQHF.

The rearrangement uses TRBV18 and TRBJ2-7, with a weak D call TRBD1 (5 bases). The CDR3 covers 16 residues. Trimming left V 5 bases short and J 0 bases short, with 17 bases between. The germline CDR1 and CDR2 sequences are KGHSH and LQKENI. CDR3 nucleotide sequence: TGTGCCAGCTCATTTAATAGGGGTGTGAGCTCCTACGAGCAGTACTTC. It yields the protein CASSFNRGVSSYEQYF.